This T cell receptor (beta chain) was recorded in a study of blood T cells in healthy people across ages (dated by TCRdb to 2014 to 2015). Turning to the overall study: Template switching captured roughly one uniquely barcoded TCR beta cDNA molecule per two T cells in model experiments. Four age groups were formed from the donors: young (average approximately 15 years), middle-aged (less than 40), aged (around 62) and long-lived (less than 85). For two donors (one aged 18 to 29 and one aged 80 or older), the study analyzed two additional independent replicas of 1 million unique cDNA reads from the same blood draw. To track age-related changes in TCR beta repertoire diversity, the study relied on deep sequencing normalized with unique cDNA molecular identifiers. To avoid experimental bias, donors of different ages were randomly spread across the sequencing lanes.

Overall study results and their limits: Conclusive comparison of naive and antigen-experienced compartments was prevented by the profiling of bulk unsorted PBMCs. Observed TCR beta diversity per million T cells fell roughly linearly with age, and a significant reduction was already apparent by age approximately 40. Donor CMV infection status was unknown, potentially confounding age-related changes in expanded clonotypes. Estimates of total diversity from one million sequenced T cells were regarded as lower bounds and underestimates. Observed TCR beta diversity correlated strongly with the percentage of naive T cells measured by flow cytometry. Compared with the aged group, the long-lived group had more naive CD4+ T cells, fewer expanded clones and increased TCR diversity, a pattern suggesting age selection.

This clonotype has a count of ten or more. Its target antigen remains unknown. Per-nucleotide qualities are absent, and no much larger clonotype sits a single base away. Preparation of the library involved 5' RACE. Sequencing was performed on an Illumina HiSeq 2500. A second PCR of roughly 6 to 11 cycles was performed with a sample-barcoded 5' primer and a J-beta primer mix. Each TCR beta cDNA molecule received a unique molecular identifier from a template-switch 5' adaptor carrying 12 random nucleotides. At least 2.5 million CDR3-containing paired-end reads were obtained from each sample. First-strand cDNA was synthesized from all RNA with the Mint cDNA synthesis kit, primed by a TRBC-specific oligonucleotide. All cDNA was treated with uracil-DNA glycosylase and then went through a first 18-cycle PCR with the universal primers M1SS and BC2_uni_R. On the study's bioinformatics: For normalization, 1 million high-quality reads, each with a distinct molecular identifier, were randomly selected from each sample. Reads sharing molecular identifiers were discarded rather than binned into consensus sequences. MiTCR, with a Q25 quality threshold and the strictest error-elimination algorithm, was used for CDR3 identification, clonotype clustering and error correction. Lower-bound total TCR beta diversity was estimated with a nonparametric unseen species model using Euler transformation. TCRdb reprocessing: public reads trimmed at Q25 with fastp, clones called with MiXCR, in-frame beta chains kept. Every entry covers one CDR3 protein and lists the most common genes and DNA from its rows. The V and J calls and clone size are TCRdb's, not the authors'. This sample lists 500,000 to 700,000 distinct CDR3 sequences; approximately 30% were detected once. In total, the top ten clones hold around a sixth of the sample.

The donors were 40 or so Caucasian individuals from Russia, aged about 6 to 100 years, who were systemically healthy. Ten milliliters of peripheral blood were drawn from each donor into EDTA-treated Vacutainer tubes. Ficoll-Paque density-gradient centrifugation was used to isolate PBMCs, with at least 7 million obtained per sample. Trizol reagent was used to extract total RNA from the PBMCs, yielding at least 6 micrograms per sample. Naive CD45RAhigh/CD27high T cell percentages were measured by flow cytometry on a PBMC aliquot from every donor. V is trimmed back by 2 bases and J by 3 bases, and the junction contains 5 bases that no gene match accounts for. The CDR3 contains 15 residues, cysteine and phenylalanine counted. Just the 45-base CDR3 DNA is kept, in frame starting at base 1. Reading the germline V gene gives CDR1 SGHDT and CDR2 YYEEEE.

The sample taken for sequencing was blood. The receptor comes from an elderly woman in good health. The chain was built from TRBV5-6 and TRBJ2-1; 7 bases in the middle match TRBD1. The CDR3 protein: CASSFRGLHYNEQFF. The DNA sequence follows: TGTGCCAGCAGCTTTAGGGGGCTACACTACAATGAGCAGTTCTTC.